This T cell receptor (beta chain) appears in the sequencing data of a study of shared T cell receptors in the human thymus (dated by TCRdb to the early 2020s). Background on the whole study: The study examined how self-reactive, shared T-cell receptor alpha chains are generated in the human thymus.

Library creation used the immunoSEQ multiplex PCR assay. What TCRdb holds here is the immuneACCESS table cut down to in-frame rearrangements. Part of the clones is not present; checked against another copy, under half of the missing clones reflect an unresolved V gene, and the others are unexplained. The sample records approximately 490,000 clones, around 82% of which are singletons. 0.01% to 0.015% of the sample lies in the top ten. Its CDR3 holds 17 amino acids, cysteine through phenylalanine. The kept DNA is CDR3 alone, 51 bases in frame from the first base. Looking up the germline V gene yields CDR1 SGHVT and CDR2 SQSDAQ. V is trimmed back by 7 bases and J by 0 bases, and the junction contains 13 bases that no gene match accounts for. As for this clone: Its antigen remains undetermined. Base qualities are not at hand, and no much larger clone is one base apart.

These data were also filed under a second study, of human thymus T cells. That second report states: Immunologically healthy infants undergoing open corrective cardiac surgery for congenital heart defects in Finland were used as donors. Thymus tissue was collected as surgical resects that were removed during corrective cardiac surgery. Usage of V and J gene segments appeared to be biased in both the thymic and the peripheral blood repertoires. The related research found that thymic TCR repertoires overlapped highly between unrelated individuals. The study characterized TCR alpha and beta repertoires from about 8 infant thymus samples and a few related peripheral blood samples. Donor ages ranged from about 6 to 244 days, and the cohort comprised 5 to 7 male and two female infants. Thymocytes were mechanically released from the tissue and were stored as pellets of 10-30 million cells at -70 degrees C. Genomic DNA was extracted from frozen cell pellets with a QIAsymphony instrument. The immunoSEQ multiplex PCR assay was used to amplify the TCRB and TCRAD loci from a standardized quantity of quality-controlled genomic DNA. The amplicons covered the V(D)J region and were long enough to include the CDR3 and to identify the V and J genes. Through the commercial immunoSEQ service, the amplicons were sequenced on an Illumina platform. Corrections for primer bias and sequencing errors followed previously described methods, while TCRAD and TCRB definitions were based on the IMGT database. Repertoires were analysed with immunoSEQ Analyzer 3.0 and VDJTools, covering basic statistics, V/J segment usage, diversity estimates, rarefaction and pairwise overlap. Diversity was estimated with Chao1, ChaoE, Efron-Thisted, Shannon and inverse Simpson indices, and also on datasets down-sampled to the smallest sample. Repertoire overlap used strict matching of CDR3 nucleotide sequence, V gene and J gene, with Jaccard-based multidimensional scaling clustering. On average, thymus samples yielded roughly 800,000 unique TCRB clonotypes, whereas blood samples yielded about 84,000.

In this chain, TRBV7-4 is recombined with TRBJ2-3, with 7 bases aligning to TRBD2. The sequenced sample was thymocytes. The origin of this receptor is a boy in the first two years of life with a congenital heart defect. Donor details come from another sample of the same person, matched by shared clones. The DNA sequence is given as TGTGCCAGCACCCCGATCGGGAGGCCCACTAGCACAGATACGCAGTATTTT. It is translated as CASTPIGRPTSTDTQYF.